The 8 T cell receptor beta chains below were found in one sample sequenced in a study of siplizumab effects on memory and regulatory T cells. Data came from immunoSEQ multiplex PCR; TCRdb stores just in-frame clones and leaves some out. The sample lists around 110,000 clones; roughly 94% were seen once. The sequenced sample was non-Treg CD4+ T cells sorted from blood. These receptors originate from a human donor in good health.

The V gene is TRBV2, the J gene TRBJ2-5; D unclear. CDR1 is SNHLY and CDR2 is FYNNEI in the germline V gene. This CDR3 region has 12 residues. With 4 bases removed from V and 5 bases from J, the gap between germline ends came to 8 bases. CDR3 sequence: CASSGRRETQYF. DNA for the CDR3: TGTGCCAGCAGTGGCAGGCGGGAGACCCAGTACTTC.

The chain uses TRBV10-3 and TRBJ2-2; D is possibly TRBD1 (5 bases). Trimming pared 3 bases from V and 4 bases from J, leaving 15 bases between. The CDR3 contains 16 residues. Germline CDR1 reads ENHRY; CDR2 reads SYGVKD. Here the CDR3 DNA reads TGTGCCATCAGTGACCAACCCCAGGGTTCCACCGGGGAGCTGTTTTTT. It specifies CAISDQPQGSTGELFF.

The rearrangement joins TRBV5-1 to TRBJ2-5; 9 bases map to TRBD2. With 2 bases clipped from V and 5 bases from J, the junction kept 7 bases outside the gene matches. CDR1 and CDR2 from the germline V gene are SGHRS and YFSETQ. The CDR3 is 15 amino acids. The CDR3 region is CASSLIAGEGETQYF. The DNA for the CDR3 is TGCGCCAGCAGCTTAATAGCGGGAGAAGGGGAGACCCAGTACTTC.

The rearrangement uses TRBV4-1 and TRBJ1-5; 8 bases agree with TRBD1. This CDR3 contains 15 residues. V trimming: 1 base; J trimming: 2 bases; junction bases outside the gene matches: 1. Germline CDR1 reads MGHRA; CDR2 reads YSYEKL. CDR3 in DNA: TGCGCCAGCAGCCAAGGACAGGGGCGCAATCAGCCCCAGCATTTT. It yields the protein CASSQGQGRNQPQHF.

The V and J genes are TRBV5-1 and TRBJ1-4; 11 bases are shared with TRBD1. CDR1 SGHRS and CDR2 YFSETQ come from the germline V gene. V gave up 8 bases and J gave up 5 bases; unmatched junction bases: 5. The CDR3 contains 14 residues. CDR3 region: CASTGTGGNEKLFF. Written as DNA, the CDR3 is TGCGCCAGTACCGGGACAGGGGGGAATGAAAAACTGTTTTTT.

This clone was counted a few times. The chain couples TRBV25-1 to TRBJ1-3, with TRBD1 matching over 7 bases. CDR1 is MGHDK and CDR2 is SYGVNS in the germline V gene. V was pared by 5 bases and J by 3 bases, with 1 base of the junction left unmatched. This CDR3 contains 13 residues. This CDR3 reads CASSTGVGNTIYF. The CDR3 nucleotides are TGTGCCAGCAGTACAGGGGTTGGAAACACCATATATTTT.

The count of this clone is one. The V and J genes are TRBV27 and TRBJ2-3, with TRBD1 identical over 7 bases. The CDR3 is 17 amino acids. Germline V lookup: CDR1 MNHEY, CDR2 SMNVEV (reference sequence). The trim removed 5 bases at V and 1 base at J, leaving 12 bases unmatched. The CDR3 loop reads CASSTSLTGPRTDTQYF. CDR3 sequence (DNA): TGTGCCAGCAGTACATCTTTGACAGGGCCTCGCACAGATACGCAGTATTTT.

The chain links TRBV9 to TRBJ1-1, with unresolved D. Germline-derived CDR1 and CDR2 are SGDLS and YYNGEE. Trimming removed 4 bases from V and 1 base from J, with 14 bases in between. There are 15 residues in the CDR3. The CDR3 DNA sequence: TGTGCCAGCAGCCCGAGGGCAGGAGGGAACACTGAAGCTTTCTTT. Encoded protein: CASSPRAGGNTEAFF.